This TCR beta chain was retrieved from a study of T-cell reconstitution after alpha-beta-depleted transplantation in children (dated by TCRdb to 2015 to 2016). Looking at the study overall: The study quantitatively tracked T-cell immune reconstitution after TCRalphabeta/CD19-depleted allogeneic hematopoietic cell transplantation in children using TCR repertoire profiling.

The junction shows trimming of 6 bases on V and 8 bases on J, and the gene matches do not reach 11 bases of it. The germline V gene yields SGHTA for CDR1 and FQGNSA for CDR2. From its cysteine to its phenylalanine, the CDR3 spans 15 amino acids. The DNA shown is the 45-base CDR3, in frame from base 1. The library was prepared using PCR. The sequencer listed for this sample is Illumina HiSeq 2500. TCR library preparation used molecular barcoding, with unique molecular identifiers applied to normalize quantification of the TCRbeta repertoire. TCRdb trimmed public reads at Q25 via fastp, called clones via MiXCR and kept in-frame beta chains. Each entry is one CDR3 protein sequence, shown with its most common DNA and genes. For this sample there are a few hundred thousand distinct CDR3 sequences; approximately 10% appear just once. 2% to 3% of the sample goes to the ten largest clones. Concerning this clonotype itself: What antigen it recognizes has not been identified. Base-call qualities are not available, and no considerably larger clone is one nucleotide away.

The material sequenced was PBMCs from the stem cell graft donor, taken from the stem cell graft. The chain couples TRBV7-2 to TRBJ1-2, with 11 bases matching TRBD1. The receptor comes from a human donor who donated a stem cell graft to a child with acute lymphoblastic leukemia. For the CDR3, the sequence is CASRAGTGGGRGYTF. The base sequence is TGTGCCAGCAGAGCCGGGACAGGGGGAGGAAGAGGCTACACCTTC.